The clone carrying this T cell receptor beta chain was seen a few times. Specified time point: after trial treatment. Treatment: LDRT plus nivolumab, ipilimumab, low-dose cyclophosphamide and aspirin (RACIN trial). Nivolumab, ipilimumab, aspirin, low-dose cyclophosphamide and low-dose radiotherapy were all administered to the donors. Both TCRalpha and TCRbeta chains were reverse transcribed with V-gene-specific primers. TCR amplification ran roughly 20 PCR cycles using constant-region and V-primer adapter primers. MiXCR, applied by TCRdb to the reads, yields one record per CDR3 protein. This sample yields tens of thousands of distinct CDR3 sequences, of which around 17% are seen a single time; approximately 1.5% belongs to the top ten. V lost 4 bases and J 5 bases, leaving 16 bases between the germline ends. Germline CDR1 is SGHNT and CDR2 is YYREEE (reference sequence). This CDR3 has 15 amino acids.

This entry comes from a study of low-dose radiotherapy and immunotherapy resistance in tumors. This specimen was PBMCs, taken after low-dose radiotherapy plus immunotherapy. The clonotype originates from a male donor with prostate cancer. The V and J genes are TRBV5-4 and TRBJ2-1, with D perhaps TRBD1 (5 bases). CDR3 nucleotide sequence: TGTGCCAGCAGCAGGACACCTCCAAACGACAATGAGCAGTTCTTC. Amino acid sequence: CASSRTPPNDNEQFF.